These 28 T cell receptor beta chains share one sample of origin, sequenced in a study of tumor and adjacent non-tumor tissue in lung cancer. A modified ARM-PCR protocol with three rounds of nested PCR amplified TCRbeta. TCRdb analysed the multiplex PCR reads with MiXCR anew, one entry per CDR3 protein. The sample lists about 86,000 distinct CDR3 sequences; around 82% were seen once. This sample's RNA came from whole unsorted tissue. The normal lung tissue was taken more than 3 cm from the tumor edge. Specimen: distant non-tumor lung tissue. All receptors come from a woman in her 50s with non-small cell lung cancer.

In this sample, this clonotype turned up many times. V usage is TRBV6-5 and J usage is TRBJ2-1; D is perhaps TRBD1 (5 bases). V lost 2 bases to trimming and J lost 8 bases, with 10 bases between them. Germline assignment: CDR1 MNHEY and CDR2 SVGAGI. The CDR3 contains 13 residues. This chain's CDR3 is CASSYNRGHEQFF. CDR3 nucleotide sequence: TGTGCCAGCAGTTACAATAGGGGCCATGAGCAGTTCTTC.

The rearrangement joins TRBV6-5 to TRBJ2-7; 10 bases map to TRBD1. This CDR3 region has 13 residues. Germline values: CDR1 MNHEY, CDR2 SVGAGI. The V segment lost 10 bases and the J segment 5 bases; nucleotides outside the gene matches: 8. The CDR3 loop reads CANMRDRGHEQYF. CDR3 DNA sequence: TGTGCCAACATGCGGGACAGGGGCCACGAGCAGTACTTC.

A single count supports this clonotype. The CDR3 protein is CASGVAGHEQYF. CDR3 DNA: TGTGCCAGTGGGGTTGCGGGCCACGAGCAGTACTTC. This chain joins TRBV28 and TRBJ2-7, with D tentatively TRBD2 (5 bases). This CDR3 comprises 12 residues. Trimming shortened V by 9 bases and J by 5 bases, and 14 bases separated the two germline ends. The germline V gene encodes CDR1 MDHEN and CDR2 SYDVKM.

Concerning this clonotype: One end of the junction does not line up with germline, which may come from a read error. This sequence joins TRBV20-1 and TRBJ1-1; no definite D call. Germline CDR1 is DFQATT and CDR2 is SNEGSKA (reference sequence). The CDR3 consists of 15 residues. CDR3: CSARLASSTGTEASF. CDR3 nucleotides: TGCAGTGCTAGATTGGCGAGCTCCACCGGCACTGAAGCTTCCTTT.

About this clonotype itself: A junction boundary mismatches the germline segment, possibly from a read error. As DNA, the CDR3 is TGCACCAGCAGCCATAGGGGACAGGAAAACATCATATATTTT. This gives the protein CTSSHRGQENIIYF. The chain is built from TRBV4-1 and TRBJ1-3, with 8 nucleotides matching TRBD1. The CDR3 runs 14 residues. The germline V gene encodes CDR1 MGHRA and CDR2 YSYEKL.

The CDR3 DNA sequence: TGTGCCAGCAGCGGGAAAGGGAGGGGGGGGAACAATGAGCAGTTCTTC. Translation gives CASSGKGRGGNNEQFF. The V gene is TRBV7-2, the J gene TRBJ2-1; D possibly corresponds to TRBD2 (7 bases). Trimming took 5 bases from V and 5 from J, leaving 19 bases between them. There are 16 residues in the CDR3. Germline V gene lookup returns CDR1 SGHTA and CDR2 FQGNSA.

Turning to this clonotype: A much larger clone sits a single nucleotide away, making a read error possible. The chain couples TRBV20-1 to TRBJ1-1, with no clear D. The CDR3 runs to 13 residues. In germline, CDR1 is DFQATT, CDR2 SNEGSKA (reference sequence). Trimming shortened V by 1 base and J by 0 bases, and 6 bases separated the two germline ends. This CDR3 reads CSARGRVNTEAFF. As DNA, the CDR3 is TGCAGTGCTAGAGGACGCGTGAACACTGAAGCTTTCTTT.

V and J are TRBV12-3 or TRBV12-4 and TRBJ1-5; D is perhaps TRBD1 (5 bases). The ends were cut back, 11 bases at V and 2 bases at J, with 13 bases in the middle. This CDR3 is built from 13 residues. The CDR3 bases are TGTGCCGGGAAGGGCAGGGGCAATCAGCCCCAGCATTTT. Its protein product is CAGKGRGNQPQHF.

A remark on this clonotype: In this CDR3 the conserved last residue, phenylalanine or tryptophan, is missing, so a read error is likely. The chain combines TRBV5-6 with TRBJ1-5; 7 positions match TRBD1. There are 16 residues in the CDR3. Per the germline V gene, CDR1 is SGHDT and CDR2 is YYEEEE. V lost 1 base to trimming and J lost 1 base; unmatched junction nucleotides: 5. CDR3 residues: CASSLYRGGSNQPQHY. CDR3 nucleotides: TGTGCCAGCAGCTTGTACAGGGGAGGGAGCAATCAGCCCCAGCATTAT.

This clonotype was seen only once. Relative to the germline gene, one junction end is altered; a read error may explain this. This chain connects TRBV29-1 to TRBJ1-5; 8 nucleotides line up with TRBD1. CDR3 length: 15 amino acids. The germline CDR1 and CDR2 sequences are SQVTM and ANQGSEA. DNA of the CDR3: TGCAGCGCCATCTCGCCAGGGGGCAGCAATCAGCCCCAACATTTC. Translating it yields CSAISPGGSNQPQHF. Complete variable domain (other parts from reference TRBV29-1 and TRBJ1-5): SAVISQKPSRDICQRGTSLTIQCQVDSQVTMMFWYRQQPGQSLTLIATANQGSEATYESGFVIDKFPISRPNLTFSTLTVSNMSPEDSSIYLCSAISPGGSNQPQHFGDGTRLSIL.

With regard to this clonotype: Sequence at one end of the junction differs from germline and may be a read error. The chain couples TRBV4-1 to TRBJ2-7, with 7 nucleotides matching TRBD1. This CDR3 is 15 amino acids long. Germline V gives CDR1 MGHRA, CDR2 YSYEKL. CDR3 residues: CTSSDDRETSYEQYF. As DNA, the CDR3 is TGCACCAGCAGCGATGACAGGGAGACTTCCTACGAGCAGTACTTC.

The sample holds one count of this clonotype. A read error may explain this, as a much larger clone is one base away. The chain links TRBV7-7 to TRBJ1-1, with D tentatively TRBD1 (5 bases). Germline V lookup: CDR1 SSHAT, CDR2 FNYEAQ (reference sequence). The length of the CDR3 is 13 residues. The DNA for the CDR3 is TGTGCTAGCAGGCAACAGGATCTGACTGAAGCTTTCTTT. Translated, it gives CASRQQDLTEAFF.

CDR3 sequence reads: CSARDLNYEQYF. Written as DNA, the CDR3 is TGCAGTGCTAGAGACTTAAACTACGAGCAGTACTTC. The V and J genes are TRBV20-1 and TRBJ2-7; D call uncertain. This CDR3 is 12 amino acids long. V was trimmed by 0 bases and J by 3 bases, leaving 6 bases between them. Looked up from germline, CDR1 is DFQATT and CDR2 is SNEGSKA (reference sequence).

Turning to this clonotype: Its ends do not fully match the called genes, so a read error is possible. The chain carries TRBV5-5 and TRBJ2-3; D is unclear. The CDR3 consists of 13 residues. The germline V gene has CDR1 SGHKS and CDR2 YYEKEE (reference sequence). In DNA form, the CDR3 reads TGTGCCAGCAGCTACGACACCACGGATACGCACTATTTT. Its translation: CASSYDTTDTHYF.

With respect to this clonotype: At one end, the junction sequence differs from germline, possibly due to a read error. This chain joins TRBV5-1 and TRBJ2-2, with 7 nucleotides matching TRBD2. The CDR3 is 18 residues long. CDR1 is SGHRS, CDR2 YFSETQ, per germline. The CDR3 is CASSFSLAVPTNTGELFF. The DNA for the CDR3 is TGCGCCAGCAGCTTCAGTCTAGCGGTCCCAACGAACACCGGGGAGTTGTTTTTT.

Remarks on this clonotype: A much larger clone differs by one base, so this may be a read error. The chain combines TRBV2 with TRBJ2-1, with D possibly called TRBD1 or TRBD2 (5 bases each). The CDR3 is made up of 17 amino acids. Germline CDR1 and CDR2: SNHLY and FYNNEI. CDR3 sequence reads: CASRDGTTAISNNEQFF. The CDR3 DNA reads as TGTGCCAGCAGGGACGGGACGACGGCAATCTCCAACAATGAGCAGTTCTTC.

Notes on this clonotype: At one end, the junction sequence differs from germline, possibly due to a read error. The CDR3 DNA reads TGTGCCATGAGTGAGTCGACAGGGTTTGGAACTGAAGCTTTCTTT. Translated, it gives CAMSESTGFGTEAFF. The genes are TRBV10-3 and TRBJ1-1, with 7 bases aligning to TRBD1. This CDR3 is 15 amino acids long. Germline assignment: CDR1 ENHRY and CDR2 SYGVKD.

For this clonotype: A read error may produce the germline difference seen at one junction end. J is TRBJ2-3 and V is TRBV4-2, with D perhaps TRBD1 or TRBD2 (6 bases each). The CDR3 length is 15 residues. The germline gives CDR1 LGHNA, CDR2 YNFKEQ. The CDR3 loop is CASSQEGGSTDTQYF. CDR3 nucleotide sequence: TGCGCCAGCAGCCAAGAAGGGGGGAGCACAGATACGCAGTATTTT.

This clonotype was recorded only once. One junction end disagrees with the germline gene, perhaps due to a read error. The V call is TRBV20-1, the J call TRBJ2-3, with D perhaps matching TRBD1 or TRBD2 (5 bases each). Germline CDR1 and CDR2: DFQATT and SNEGSKA (reference sequence). The CDR3 is 16 amino acids. The CDR3, as DNA: TGCAATGCTAGTTCGTCTAGCTCCTGGCCAACAGGTACACAGTATTTT. It encodes CNASSSSSWPTGTQYF.

This clonotype was picked up one time. One end of the junction fails to match germline, which may point to a read error. The chain joins TRBV6-5 to TRBJ1-5; D not certain. This CDR3 comprises 15 residues. Germline V gives CDR1 MNHEY, CDR2 SVGAGI. The CDR3 DNA is TGTGCCAGCAGTTACTCGGGTATTAGCGATCAGCCCCAGCATTTC. This codes for CASSYSGISDQPQHF.

Details on this clonotype: It is likely a read error, because the conserved phenylalanine at the end of the CDR3 is missing. This chain links TRBV28 with TRBJ2-7; 8 nucleotides agree with TRBD1. V shed 7 bases and J 3 bases; nucleotides not matched to a gene: 8. Germline assignment: CDR1 MDHEN and CDR2 SYDVKM. This CDR3 contains 14 residues. CDR3 loop: CASNFTGQGYEQYL. The CDR3 bases are TGTGCCAGCAATTTCACCGGACAGGGCTACGAGCAGTACCTC.

The chain has TRBV4-1 and TRBJ2-3; 9 nucleotides match TRBD2. Per the germline V gene, CDR1 is MGHRA and CDR2 is YSYEKL. This CDR3 has 14 residues. V lost 0 bases and J lost 13; bases outside the gene matches: 8. The CDR3 region has the DNA TGCGCCAGCAGCCAAGAACGCGGGAGGGGTACAAAGTATTTT. The encoded protein is CASSQERGRGTKYF.

Note on this clonotype: A read error may account for a junction end that differs from germline. The chain carries TRBV12-3 or TRBV12-4 and TRBJ2-4; a weak D match, TRBD2 (5 bases). The CDR3 sequence is 15 residues long. The CDR3 coding sequence is TGTGCCAGCAGTGTAGGAGCGGTAAACGGTGCGCCAATTTATTTC. Translated, it gives CASSVGAVNGAPIYF.

In its sample, this clonotype was seen many times. The chain combines TRBV19 with TRBJ2-6; possible D gene TRBD1, 5 bases. The V and J ends lost 5 bases and 0 bases respectively, with 11 bases between them. CDR3 length: 16 amino acids. CDR1 and CDR2 from the germline V gene are LNHDA and SQIVND (reference sequence). CDR3 in DNA: TGTGCCAGTAGTGGGGCCACACGCTCTGGGGCCAACGTCCTGACTTTC. Translation gives CASSGATRSGANVLTF. The full variable domain, in which reference TRBV19 and TRBJ2-6 provide the parts outside the CDR3, is DGGITQSPKYLFRKEGQNVTLSCEQNLNHDAMYWYRQDPGQGLRLIYYSQIVNDFQKGDIAEGYSVSREKKESFPLTVTSAQKNPTAFYLCASSGATRSGANVLTFGAGSRLTVL.

As for this clonotype: The junction departs from germline at one end; a sequencing error may be responsible. This chain uses TRBV12-3 or TRBV12-4 with TRBJ2-7, with D perhaps matching TRBD1 (5 bases). This CDR3 has 14 amino acids. DNA of the CDR3: TGTGTCACCCGTAGGGGCCAGGCAACCTACGAGCAGTATTTC. Its translation: CVTRRGQATYEQYF.

For this clonotype: A much larger clone sits a single nucleotide away, making a read error possible. This chain joins TRBV28 and TRBJ2-5; D may be TRBD2 (5 bases). The CDR3 has 15 amino acids. V was trimmed by 7 bases and J by 5 bases, leaving 20 bases between them. The germline CDR1 and CDR2 sequences are MDHEN and SYDVKM. CDR3 region: CASTPPLGLGETQYF. In nucleotides, the CDR3 is TGTGCCAGCACCCCCCCCCTAGGACTTGGGGAGACCCAGTACTTC.

Points on this clonotype: One end of the junction does not line up with germline, which may come from a read error. The rearrangement joins TRBV6-1 to TRBJ2-7; 10 bases align to TRBD1. Germline V gives CDR1 MNHNS, CDR2 SASEGT. The length of the CDR3 is 15 residues. DNA for the CDR3: TGTACCAGCAGTCCTACGGGACAGGGGTTGGGGGAGCAGTACTTC. As protein: CTSSPTGQGLGEQYF.

This clonotype was seen ten or more times. A much bigger clone sits one base away, suggesting this may be a read error. Given the absence of the conserved phenylalanine or tryptophan at the CDR3 end, a read error is likely. The chain couples TRBV6-5 to TRBJ1-1; weak D call: TRBD1 (5 bases). Per germline, CDR1 MNHEY and CDR2 SVGAGI. The V gene lost 5 bases and the J gene lost 11 bases, with 18 bases spanning the gap. The CDR3 covers 13 residues. The CDR3 sequence is CASSTTSGSWAFS. The CDR3 DNA reads as TGTGCCAGCAGTACGACCTCAGGGTCGTGGGCTTTCTCT.